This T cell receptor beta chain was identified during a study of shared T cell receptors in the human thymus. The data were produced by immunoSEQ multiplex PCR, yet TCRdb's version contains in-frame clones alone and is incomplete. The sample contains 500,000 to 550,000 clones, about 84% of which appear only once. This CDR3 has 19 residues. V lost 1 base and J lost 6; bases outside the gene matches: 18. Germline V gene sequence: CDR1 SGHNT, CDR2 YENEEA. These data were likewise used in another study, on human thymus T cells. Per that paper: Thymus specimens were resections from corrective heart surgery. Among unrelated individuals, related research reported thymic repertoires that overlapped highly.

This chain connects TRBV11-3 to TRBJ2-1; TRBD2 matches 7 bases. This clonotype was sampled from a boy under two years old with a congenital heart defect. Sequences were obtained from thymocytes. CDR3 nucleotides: TGTGCCAGCAGCTTAGGGAGAAAAGCGGGAAGGGTTTGGGTCAATGAGCAGTTCTTC. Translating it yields CASSLGRKAGRVWVNEQFF.